The 18 T cell receptor beta chains below all came from one sample that was sequenced in a study of T cell repertoires in cytomegalovirus infection. TCRdb redid the calling of the reads with MiXCR, one entry per CDR3 protein. This sample yields about 740,000 distinct CDR3 sequences, of which less than 40% are seen a single time; 2.8% belongs to the top ten. The material sequenced was PBMCs. The source is a human donor in good health (CMV status not recorded). Some clones in this sample may be carry-over from other donors' samples.

This clonotype was seen more than once but under ten times. The V call is TRBV6-1, the J call TRBJ1-5, with D maybe TRBD1 (6 bases). This CDR3 is 16 amino acids long. V was pared by 2 bases and J by 2 bases, with 13 bases between. CDR1 and CDR2 from the germline V gene are MNHNS and SASEGT. This CDR3 reads CASSESGAGGNQPQHF. The CDR3 bases are TGTGCCAGCAGTGAATCAGGGGCAGGGGGCAATCAGCCCCAGCATTTT.

In the case of this clonotype: This may be a read error, as it is one base from a much larger clone. The chain employs TRBV28 and TRBJ1-2, with D unclear. This CDR3 has 16 residues. Germline loops: CDR1 MDHEN, CDR2 SYDVKM. Trimming shortened V by 5 bases and J by 5 bases, and 21 bases separated the two germline ends. CDR3 loop: CASSPPVARRVYGYTF. CDR3 in DNA: TGTGCCAGCAGTCCCCCGGTAGCCCGGAGAGTATATGGCTACACCTTC.

The table lists this clonotype with a few counts. The chain is built from TRBV28 and TRBJ1-1; the match to TRBD1 covers 8 bases. V lost 3 bases to trimming and J lost 1 base; unmatched junction nucleotides: 10. Per the germline V gene, CDR1 is MDHEN and CDR2 is SYDVKM. The CDR3 spans 17 residues. CDR3 sequence: CASSFVRGTGSNTEAFF. For the CDR3, the DNA is TGTGCCAGCAGTTTCGTGCGCGGGACAGGATCGAACACTGAAGCTTTCTTT.

The V and J genes are TRBV4-1 and TRBJ2-3; 7 positions agree with TRBD1. Losses at the gene ends were 4 bases for V and 1 base for J; bases not matched to a gene: 8. Looked up from germline, CDR1 is MGHRA and CDR2 is YSYEKL. The CDR3 spans 16 residues. CDR3 coding DNA: TGCGCCAGCAGCCGGCTACAGGGGATGGGCACAGATACGCAGTATTTT. This sequence encodes CASSRLQGMGTDTQYF.

This clonotype was counted a few times. V is TRBV12-3 or TRBV12-4 and J is TRBJ1-3, with D perhaps matching TRBD1 (6 bases). Trimming shortened V by 4 bases and J by 5 bases, and 18 bases separated the two germline ends. The CDR3 has 16 amino acids. For the CDR3, the DNA is TGTGCCAGCAGTTCGGACAGTAAGGGTCGACGAAACACCATATATTTT. Its protein is CASSSDSKGRRNTIYF.

This clonotype was seen only a few times. This chain uses TRBV28 with TRBJ1-1; D ambiguous. Germline assignment: CDR1 MDHEN and CDR2 SYDVKM. Trimming took 3 bases from V and 1 from J, leaving 21 bases between them. This CDR3 spans 18 amino acids. The DNA of the CDR3 is TGTGCCAGCAGTTTTTTACTTCGGCTGGGCCAGACGAACACTGAAGCTTTCTTT. Translation gives CASSFLLRLGQTNTEAFF.

This chain connects TRBV19 to TRBJ2-5; 12 positions agree with TRBD1. The CDR3 spans 15 residues. Trimming took 6 bases from V and 5 from J; bases not matched to a gene: 7. Germline-derived CDR1 and CDR2 are LNHDA and SQIVND (reference sequence). CDR3 coding DNA: TGTGCCAGTAGCGAGGGACAGGGGGCGGCTGAGACCCAGTACTTC. Its protein product is CASSEGQGAAETQYF. Full variable domain (missing parts from reference TRBV19 and TRBJ2-5): DGGITQSPKYLFRKEGQNVTLSCEQNLNHDAMYWYRQDPGQGLRLIYYSQIVNDFQKGDIAEGYSVSREKKESFPLTVTSAQKNPTAFYLCASSEGQGAAETQYFGPGTRLLVL.

This clonotype appeared many times. The chain employs TRBV28 and TRBJ1-2; perhaps TRBD1 as D (6 bases). Deletions cut 7 bases from V and 1 base from J, with 19 bases between. Germline CDR1 reads MDHEN; CDR2 reads SYDVKM. This CDR3 spans 16 amino acids. CDR3 nucleotide sequence: TGTGCCAGCAAAAAACCTGGAGGGGGTTATAACTATGGCTACACCTTC. Translation gives CASKKPGGGYNYGYTF.

On this clonotype: A read error may produce the germline difference seen at one junction end. The chain carries TRBV5-6 and TRBJ1-1; D ambiguous. Germline V lookup: CDR1 SGHDT, CDR2 YYEEEE. This CDR3 has 15 residues. CDR3 nucleotide sequence: TGTGCCAGCAGCCCGCTCCCCGGGAGGAACACTGAAGCTTCCTTT. The encoded protein is CASSPLPGRNTEASF.

Many counts were recorded for this clonotype. The J gene is TRBJ1-1, the V gene TRBV6-1; D might be TRBD1 (5 bases). Trimming removed 6 bases at V and 4 bases at J, with 15 bases between. The CDR3 has 14 residues. Germline V gene sequence: CDR1 MNHNS, CDR2 SASEGT. CDR3 nucleotide sequence: TGTGCCAGCAGCCCCAGGGAGTCGGGCACTGAAGCTTTCTTT. Translating it yields CASSPRESGTEAFF.

V is TRBV5-1 and J is TRBJ2-3; 8 bases fit TRBD2. The V and J ends lost 9 bases and 2 bases, in that order; junction bases with no gene match: 8. Per the germline V gene, CDR1 is SGHRS and CDR2 is YFSETQ. This CDR3 region has 14 residues. The CDR3 nucleotides read TGCGCCACAGGACTAGCCGATCTCACAGATACGCAGTATTTT. This encodes CATGLADLTDTQYF.

This clonotype has a handful of counts. This chain links TRBV12-3 or TRBV12-4 with TRBJ1-5, with 7 positions matching TRBD1. The V and J ends lost 2 bases and 9 bases, in that order; junction bases with no gene match: 10. The CDR3 is 15 amino acids. This chain's CDR3 is CASSLKGAGSPPQHF. CDR3 DNA: TGTGCCAGCAGTTTAAAGGGGGCAGGAAGTCCGCCCCAGCATTTT.

This clonotype was counted at least ten times. CDR3 sequence: CASSLYLTEAFF. Here the CDR3 DNA reads TGTGCCAGCAGTTTATATCTCACTGAAGCTTTCTTT. The chain employs TRBV12-3 or TRBV12-4 and TRBJ1-1; D remains ambiguous. CDR3 length equals 12 residues. The germline V and J ends were trimmed by 2 bases and 4 bases, with 5 bases remaining between them.

The chain couples TRBV6-1 to TRBJ2-1, with 9 bases matching TRBD2. J lost 8 bases, V lost 2 bases, and 10 bases had no gene match. The CDR3 is made up of 16 amino acids. Germline CDR1 reads MNHNS; CDR2 reads SASEGT. This CDR3 is CASSEFTSGFGHEQFF. The CDR3 coding sequence is TGTGCCAGCAGTGAATTCACTAGCGGGTTCGGCCATGAGCAGTTCTTC.

J is TRBJ2-1 and V is TRBV14; 14 bases match TRBD2. The ends lost 6 bases at V and 7 bases at J; junction bases unmatched: 17. The CDR3 has 19 amino acids. CDR1 and CDR2 from the germline V gene are SGHDN and FVKESK. The CDR3 protein is CASRRYDRTGTSGRNEQFF. CDR3 nucleotide sequence: TGTGCCAGCAGACGTTACGACAGGACCGGGACTAGCGGGAGAAATGAGCAGTTCTTC.

This chain uses TRBV2 with TRBJ1-1; D unclear. V gave up 3 bases and J gave up 1 base, with 15 bases separating them. CDR1 is SNHLY, CDR2 FYNNEI, per germline. The CDR3 sequence is 16 residues long. CDR3 residues: CASSDDRPPQNTEAFF. In DNA, the CDR3 is TGTGCCAGCAGTGACGATAGGCCTCCACAGAACACTGAAGCTTTCTTT.

This clonotype occurred many times. This CDR3 reads CASSLYTFEAFF. Here the CDR3 DNA reads TGTGCCAGCAGTTTATACACGTTTGAAGCTTTCTTT. This sequence joins TRBV28 and TRBJ1-1; D gene ambiguous. The CDR3 runs to 12 residues. V was pared by 1 base and J by 7 bases, with 7 bases between. The germline CDR1 and CDR2 sequences are MDHEN and SYDVKM.

This clonotype was seen more than once but under ten times. The genes are TRBV12-3 or TRBV12-4 and TRBJ2-2; TRBD1 aligns across 8 bases. The CDR3 covers 14 residues. V trimming: 7 bases; J trimming: 6 bases; junction bases outside the gene matches: 7. The CDR3 region is CASTSGQDAGELFF. The DNA of the CDR3 is TGTGCCAGCACCTCGGGACAGGACGCCGGGGAGCTGTTTTTT.